This T cell receptor beta chain derives from a study of lymphopenia after photon versus proton radiotherapy. Worth noting for this clone: Its antigen is unknown.

General study findings and limits: Post-nadir diversity loss with photons came from oligoclonal expansion, particularly CD8+ Temra cells. Under photons, naive T cells and diversity fell while effector/memory populations rose.

This table comes from immunoSEQ multiplex PCR, and its TCRdb copy is limited to in-frame clones, with some not included. Here the sample spans 40,000 to 55,000 clones, under 95% being singletons. The CDR3 runs 12 residues. Trimming pared 7 bases from V and 3 bases from J, leaving 8 bases between. CDR1 and CDR2 from the germline V gene are SNHLY and FYNNEI. V and J are TRBV2 and TRBJ2-3; D remains unclear. The material sequenced was peripheral blood, taken from a patient treated with photon-based radiotherapy. The TCR comes from a woman between 40 and 50 years old with cholangiocarcinoma. Written as DNA, the CDR3 is TGTGCCAGCAATAAGGGAACAGATACGCAGTATTTT. As protein: CASNKGTDTQYF.